These 26 T cell receptor beta chains were sequenced from one sample in a study of identical twins' blood T cells. From the 5' RACE reads, TCRdb called clonotypes with MiXCR, one entry per CDR3 protein. The data contain 350,000 to 400,000 distinct CDR3 sequences, about 28% of them singletons. The source material was PBMCs. Source of these receptors: a woman aged 18-55 years in good health.

This clonotype was recorded a few times. The chain combines TRBV29-1 with TRBJ1-2; D ambiguous. Germline V CDR1 and CDR2: SQVTM, ANQGSEA. The CDR3 is 12 amino acids. Trimming shortened V by 5 bases and J by 10 bases, and 17 bases separated the two germline ends. Here the CDR3 DNA reads TGCAGCGTTCCTGTAGGTCGGGAAGACTACACCTTC. It encodes CSVPVGREDYTF.

The chain carries TRBV6-2 or TRBV6-3 and TRBJ2-1, with D hard to call. Per germline, CDR1 MNHEY and CDR2 SVGEGT. Trimming took off 10 bases at V and 7 bases at J, with 14 bases between the two ends. The CDR3 consists of 12 residues. For the CDR3, the DNA is TGTGCCACCTCCCTCCGGCAGAATGAGCAGTTCTTC. Protein sequence: CATSLRQNEQFF.

The V gene is TRBV7-2, the J gene TRBJ1-6, with 7 bases that match TRBD1. Per the germline V gene, CDR1 is SGHTA and CDR2 is FQGNSA. The V gene end was trimmed by 2 bases and the J gene end by 3 bases; junction bases not matched to a gene: 10. The CDR3 totals 18 residues. The CDR3 bases are TGTGCCAGCAGCTTACGAAGCCAGGACAGGCTCTATAATTCACCCCTCCACTTT. Residues: CASSLRSQDRLYNSPLHF.

This clonotype was counted between two and nine times. V usage is TRBV7-8 and J usage is TRBJ1-1; D is unclear. Looked up from germline, CDR1 is SGHVS and CDR2 is FQNEAQ. The CDR3 loop spans 13 amino acids. Trimming removed 4 bases from V and 5 bases from J, with 11 bases in between. CDR3 residues: CASSSSRRTEAFF. The CDR3 region has the DNA TGTGCCAGCAGCTCGTCCCGAAGGACTGAAGCTTTCTTT.

This clonotype was observed a few times. The junction and the germline gene differ at one end; a read error may be behind it. The rearrangement uses TRBV29-1 and TRBJ1-4; a possible D gene is TRBD1 (6 bases). The germline V gene encodes CDR1 SQVTM and CDR2 ANQGSEA. There are 12 residues in the CDR3. CDR3 protein: CSVRGSGENLFF. The DNA for the CDR3 is TGCAGCGTTCGGGGATCAGGGGAAAATCTGTTTTTT.

V gene TRBV15 combines with J gene TRBJ1-2; D is undetermined. This CDR3 is built from 12 residues. Germline V CDR1 and CDR2: LNHNV, YYDKDF (reference sequence). Trimming left V 0 bases short and J 7 bases short, with 6 bases between. CDR3 sequence (DNA): TGTGCCACCAGCAGAGATACCAGTGGCTACACCTTC. It encodes CATSRDTSGYTF.

In the case of this clonotype: Being one base from a much bigger clone, this may be a read error. J is TRBJ2-2 and V is TRBV29-1, with 11 bases that match TRBD1. The CDR3 has 14 amino acids. The germline V gene has CDR1 SQVTM and CDR2 ANQGSEA. The chain's CDR3 is CSSWTGGNTGELVF. The CDR3 nucleotides are TGCAGCTCTTGGACAGGGGGCAACACCGGGGAGCTGGTTTTT.

The genes are TRBV5-1 and TRBJ2-1; 9 bases line up with TRBD2. CDR3 size: 16 residues. Trimming took 1 base from V and 2 from J; bases not matched to a gene: 4. Germline V gene sequence: CDR1 SGHRS, CDR2 YFSETQ. CDR3 loop: CASSLSPSGTYNEQFF. CDR3 sequence (DNA): TGCGCCAGCAGCTTGTCCCCTAGCGGGACCTACAATGAGCAGTTCTTC.

This clonotype was detected only a few times. The chain joins TRBV5-1 to TRBJ2-2, with D possibly being TRBD1 or TRBD2 (6 bases each). The V gene's germline CDR1 is SGHRS and CDR2 YFSETQ. The CDR3 contains 13 residues. V was trimmed by 3 bases and J by 5 bases, leaving 8 bases between them. CDR3 nucleotides: TGCGCCAGCAGCTCGGGGGCAACCGGGGAGCTGTTTTTT. As protein: CASSSGATGELFF. The entire variable domain, with the rest obtained from reference TRBV5-1 and TRBJ2-2, is as follows: KAGVTQTPRYLIKTRGQQVTLSCSPISGHRSVSWYQQTPGQGLQFLFEYFSETQRNKGNFPGRFSGRQFSNSRSEMNVSTLELGDSALYLCASSSGATGELFFGEGSRLTVL.

With regard to this clonotype: A much more abundant neighbour one base away suggests this may be a read error. The chain uses TRBV20-1 and TRBJ2-5, with 8 bases aligning to TRBD2. V shed 2 bases, J shed 9 bases, and the junction held 11 bases outside the gene matches. The CDR3 extends over 14 amino acids. The germline V gene has CDR1 DFQATT and CDR2 SNEGSKA (reference sequence). The CDR3 coding sequence is TGCAGTGCTAGACCTTTAGCGGGGACGGAGGCCCAGTACTTC. Amino acids: CSARPLAGTEAQYF.

V is TRBV18 and J is TRBJ2-5, with TRBD1 identical over 7 bases. Trimming at V came to 1 base and at J to 2 bases, leaving 4 bases not matched to a gene. CDR3 size: 15 residues. Germline V lookup: CDR1 KGHSH, CDR2 LQKENI. CDR3 coding DNA: TGTGCCAGCTCACCACGGGACAGATATCAAGAGACCCAGTACTTC. This translates into CASSPRDRYQETQYF.

In DNA, the CDR3 is TGTGCCTGGAGTCCTCTAGTATATGAGCAGTTCTTC. It specifies CAWSPLVYEQFF. This sequence joins TRBV30 and TRBJ2-1, with no clear D. Trimming took off 2 bases at V and 8 bases at J, with 10 bases between the two ends. The CDR3 is made up of 12 amino acids. Germline assignment: CDR1 GTSNPN and CDR2 SVGIG (reference sequence).

The chain uses TRBV18 and TRBJ1-1; 9 bases align to TRBD1. This CDR3 spans 16 amino acids. The ends lost 2 bases at V and 2 bases at J; junction bases unmatched: 6. CDR1 is KGHSH and CDR2 is LQKENI in the germline V gene. The CDR3: CASSPFDRGVNTEAFF. CDR3 DNA sequence: TGTGCCAGCTCACCATTCGACAGGGGGGTCAACACTGAAGCTTTCTTT.

This clonotype has more than one count but fewer than ten. The CDR3: CAVGSYSPDTQYF. Here the CDR3 DNA reads TGTGCCGTCGGGAGCTATTCCCCAGATACGCAGTATTTT. V and J are TRBV5-8 and TRBJ2-3, with a tentative D call TRBD2 (6 bases). This CDR3 contains 13 residues. Per the germline V gene, CDR1 is SGHTS and CDR2 is YDEGEE. The V end was cut by 10 bases, the J end by 4 bases, with 16 bases between.

The chain links TRBV5-1 to TRBJ1-2; 8 bases fit TRBD1. CDR1 is SGHRS, CDR2 YFSETQ, per germline. V dropped 7 bases and J dropped 4; count of bases not matched to a gene: 3. The CDR3 is 12 residues long. Here the CDR3 reads CASGQGPYGYTF. The CDR3 DNA sequence: TGCGCCAGCGGACAGGGCCCCTATGGCTACACCTTC.

This clonotype was counted between two and nine times. The chain carries TRBV2 and TRBJ2-7; TRBD2 might be the D (5 bases). The V end lost 8 bases, the J end lost 4 bases, and 15 bases lay between the germline ends. This CDR3 spans 13 amino acids. Germline V gene data show CDR1 as SNHLY and CDR2 as FYNNEI. As DNA, the CDR3 is TGTGCCAGCGTACACGGACTTTCTTACGAGCAGTACTTC. This gives the protein CASVHGLSYEQYF.

In this sample, this clonotype turned up many times. The V and J genes are TRBV12-3 or TRBV12-4 and TRBJ1-3; unclear D gene. The CDR3 contains 15 residues. The V and J ends lost 5 bases and 1 base respectively, with 12 bases between them. The CDR3 DNA follows: TGTGCCAGCAGTACCCGTGGGGTGTCTGGAAACACCATATATTTT. Its protein product is CASSTRGVSGNTIYF.

A few counts support this clonotype. The V gene is TRBV5-1, the J gene TRBJ1-1; possibly TRBD1 for D (6 bases). Trimming took 0 bases from V and 5 from J, leaving 14 bases between them. The CDR3 extends over 15 amino acids. Looked up from germline, CDR1 is SGHRS and CDR2 is YFSETQ. The DNA of the CDR3 is TGCGCCAGCAGCTTGGCCACCCTCGGGACAACTGAAGCTTTCTTT. Translating it yields CASSLATLGTTEAFF.

A few counts support this clonotype. The chain couples TRBV24-1 to TRBJ1-5; tentative D call: TRBD1 (5 bases). Trimming cost V 2 bases and J 1 base, with 5 bases left between them. Germline CDR1 KGHDR, CDR2 SFDVKD. The CDR3 sequence is 14 residues long. For the CDR3, the DNA is TGTGCCACCAGTGATTGGGACAGCAATCAGCCCCAGCATTTT. Translated: CATSDWDSNQPQHF.

This clonotype occurred a few times. The CDR3 sequence: CASSSGSYTEAFF. In DNA, the CDR3 is TGCGCCAGCAGCTCCGGGTCCTACACTGAAGCTTTCTTT. The rearrangement joins TRBV5-1 to TRBJ1-1; D is uncertain. The V gene's germline CDR1 is SGHRS and CDR2 YFSETQ. The V end lost 3 bases, the J end lost 3 bases, and 9 bases lay between the germline ends. This CDR3 is built from 13 residues. Looking up the rest from reference TRBV5-1 and TRBJ1-1 gives the full variable domain: KAGVTQTPRYLIKTRGQQVTLSCSPISGHRSVSWYQQTPGQGLQFLFEYFSETQRNKGNFPGRFSGRQFSNSRSEMNVSTLELGDSALYLCASSSGSYTEAFFGQGTRLTVV.

Here the CDR3 DNA reads TGTGCCACCGGGGAGAATGAAAAACTGTTTTTT. Amino acids: CATGENEKLFF. The rearrangement joins TRBV6-2 or TRBV6-3 to TRBJ1-4; no clear D. The ends were cut back, 10 bases at V and 5 bases at J, with 8 bases in the middle. This CDR3 is 11 amino acids long. CDR1 and CDR2 from the germline V gene are MNHEY and SVGEGT.

This clonotype was seen a handful of times. The chain joins TRBV9 to TRBJ2-3; D could derive from TRBD1 or TRBD2 (6 bases each). In germline, CDR1 is SGDLS, CDR2 YYNGEE. This CDR3 region has 16 residues. Trimming removed 0 bases at V and 0 bases at J, with 11 bases between. The CDR3 coding sequence is TGTGCCAGCAGCGTAGCTGTCGGGGGCAGCACAGATACGCAGTATTTT. This encodes CASSVAVGGSTDTQYF.

V is TRBV9 and J is TRBJ2-1; a possible D gene is TRBD2 (6 bases). This CDR3 contains 15 residues. Per the germline V gene, CDR1 is SGDLS and CDR2 is YYNGEE. V was pared by 5 bases and J by 4 bases, with 16 bases between. CDR3 in DNA: TGTGCCAGCAGTCTCCCGGGACTGGGGTACAATGAGCAGTTCTTC. Amino acid sequence: CASSLPGLGYNEQFF.

This clonotype was counted between two and nine times. This sequence joins TRBV6-2 or TRBV6-3 and TRBJ1-5, with unresolved D. The CDR3 length is 15 residues. Germline CDR1 is MNHEY and CDR2 is SVGEGT. Trimming removed 4 bases from V and 0 bases from J, with 10 bases in between. The CDR3 DNA reads TGTGCCAGCAGTTGCTGGGTGCATAGCAATCAGCCCCAGCATTTT. Amino acids: CASSCWVHSNQPQHF.

The gene calls are TRBV20-1 and TRBJ2-7, with D tentatively TRBD1 or TRBD2 (5 bases each). The CDR3 is 14 residues long. The V gene's germline CDR1 is DFQATT and CDR2 SNEGSKA (reference sequence). V was pared by 4 bases and J by 2 bases, with 15 bases between. The DNA for the CDR3 is TGCAGTGCTAACCCGGGGACGGAAGCCTACGAGCAGTACTTC. This translates into CSANPGTEAYEQYF.

This clonotype came up a few times. This sequence joins TRBV6-1 and TRBJ2-2; no clear D gene. This CDR3 contains 13 residues. With 3 bases removed from V and 5 bases from J, the gap between germline ends came to 7 bases. Germline CDR1 reads MNHNS; CDR2 reads SASEGT. The CDR3 DNA is TGTGCCAGCAGTGAGATATTGACCGGGGAGCTGTTTTTT. Protein: CASSEILTGELFF.